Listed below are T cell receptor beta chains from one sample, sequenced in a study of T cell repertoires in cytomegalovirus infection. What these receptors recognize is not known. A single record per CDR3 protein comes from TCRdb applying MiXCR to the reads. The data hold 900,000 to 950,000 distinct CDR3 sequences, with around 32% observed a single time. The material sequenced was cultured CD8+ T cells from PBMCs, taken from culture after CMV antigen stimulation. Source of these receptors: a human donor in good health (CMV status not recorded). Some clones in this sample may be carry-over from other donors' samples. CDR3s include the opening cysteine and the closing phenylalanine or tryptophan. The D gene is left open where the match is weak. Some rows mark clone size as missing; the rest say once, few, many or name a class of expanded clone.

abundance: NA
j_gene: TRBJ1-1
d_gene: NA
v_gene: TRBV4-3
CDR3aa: CASSQDRGPVNTEAFF
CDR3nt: TGCGCCAGCAGCCAAGACAGGGGTCCTGTGAACACTGAAGCTTTCTTT

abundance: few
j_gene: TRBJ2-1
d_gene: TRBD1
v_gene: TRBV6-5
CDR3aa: CASSYDRDRALDEQFF
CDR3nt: TGTGCCAGCAGTTATGACCGGGACAGGGCTCTGGATGAGCAGTTCTTC

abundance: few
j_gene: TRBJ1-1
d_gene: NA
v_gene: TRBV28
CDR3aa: CASSRTAVEAFF
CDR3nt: TGTGCCAGCAGCCGGACAGCGGTTGAAGCTTTCTTT

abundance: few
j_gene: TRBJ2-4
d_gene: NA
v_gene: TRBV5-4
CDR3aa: CASSFAPRTPNIQYF
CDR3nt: TGTGCCAGCAGCTTCGCCCCCAGGACACCAAACATTCAGTACTTC

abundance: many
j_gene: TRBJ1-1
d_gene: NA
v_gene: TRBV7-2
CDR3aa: CASSLPGPEAFF
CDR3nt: TGTGCCAGCAGCTTACCGGGTCCTGAAGCTTTCTTT

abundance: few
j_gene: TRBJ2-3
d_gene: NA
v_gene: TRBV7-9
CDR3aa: CASDRVILSTDTQYF
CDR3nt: TGTGCCAGCGACCGAGTGATCCTTAGCACAGATACGCAGTATTTT

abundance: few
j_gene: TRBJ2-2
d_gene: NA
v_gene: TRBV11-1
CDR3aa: CASSLKVYVARTPGELFF
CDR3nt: TGTGCCAGCAGCTTAAAAGTCTATGTCGCGCGAACACCCGGGGAGCTGTTTTTT

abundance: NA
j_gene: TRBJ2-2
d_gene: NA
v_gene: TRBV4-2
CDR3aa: CASSKDTSGELFF
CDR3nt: TGTGCCAGCAGCAAAGACACCTCCGGGGAGCTGTTTTTT

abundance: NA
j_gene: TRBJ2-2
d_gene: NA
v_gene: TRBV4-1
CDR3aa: CASSQDEVPGELFF
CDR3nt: TGCGCCAGCAGCCAAGATGAGGTCCCCGGGGAGCTGTTTTTT

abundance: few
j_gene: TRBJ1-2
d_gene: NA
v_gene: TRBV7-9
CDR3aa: CATLNLNYGYTF
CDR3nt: TGTGCCACCCTCAACTTGAACTATGGCTACACCTTC

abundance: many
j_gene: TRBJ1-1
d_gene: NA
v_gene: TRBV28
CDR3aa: CASRLLGNTEAFF
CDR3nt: TGTGCCAGCAGATTGTTAGGGAACACTGAAGCTTTCTTT

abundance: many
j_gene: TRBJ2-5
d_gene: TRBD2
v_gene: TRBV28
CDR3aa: CASSETSGGHIEETQYF
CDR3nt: TGTGCCAGCAGCGAAACTAGCGGGGGGCATATCGAAGAGACCCAGTACTTC

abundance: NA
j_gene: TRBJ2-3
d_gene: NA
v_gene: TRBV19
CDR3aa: CASSPGRVVADTQYF
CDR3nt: TGTGCCAGTAGTCCCGGGCGGGTAGTCGCAGATACGCAGTATTTT

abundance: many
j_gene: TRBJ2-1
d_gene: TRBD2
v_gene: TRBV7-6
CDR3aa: CASSGREGHYNEQFF
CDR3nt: TGTGCCAGCAGCGGCAGGGAGGGGCATTACAATGAGCAGTTCTTC

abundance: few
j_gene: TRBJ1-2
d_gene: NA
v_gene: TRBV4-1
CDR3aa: CASSQEGGFGYTF
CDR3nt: TGCGCCAGCAGCCAAGAAGGAGGGTTTGGCTACACCTTC

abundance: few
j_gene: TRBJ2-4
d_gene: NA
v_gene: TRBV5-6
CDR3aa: CASSLWTDLKNIQYF
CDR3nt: TGTGCCAGCAGCCTCTGGACAGACCTCAAAAACATTCAGTACTTC

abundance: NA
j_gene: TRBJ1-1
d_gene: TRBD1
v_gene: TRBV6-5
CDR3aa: CASSPGGDSAEAFF
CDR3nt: TGTGCCAGCAGCCCAGGGGGGGATAGCGCTGAAGCTTTCTTT

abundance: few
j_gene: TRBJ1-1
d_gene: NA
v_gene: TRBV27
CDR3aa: CASSPSSKNTEAFF
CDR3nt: TGTGCCAGCAGTCCGAGCTCGAAGAACACTGAAGCTTTCTTT

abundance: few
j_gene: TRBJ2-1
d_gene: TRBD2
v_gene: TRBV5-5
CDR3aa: CASSLVLAGVYNEQFF
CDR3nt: TGTGCCAGCAGCTTGGTTCTAGCGGGGGTCTACAATGAGCAGTTCTTC

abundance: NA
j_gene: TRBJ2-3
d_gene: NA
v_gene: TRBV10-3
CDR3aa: CAIERGSSSTDTQYF
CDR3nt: TGTGCCATCGAAAGGGGCAGCTCTAGCACAGATACGCAGTATTTT

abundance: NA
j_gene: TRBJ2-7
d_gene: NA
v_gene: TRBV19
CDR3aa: CASRPGTTVLYEQYF
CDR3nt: TGTGCCAGTAGGCCCGGAACCACAGTCCTTTACGAGCAGTACTTC

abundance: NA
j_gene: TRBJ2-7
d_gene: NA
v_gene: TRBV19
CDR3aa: CATRSGRAEQYF
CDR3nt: TGTGCCACCCGGAGCGGTCGGGCCGAGCAGTACTTC

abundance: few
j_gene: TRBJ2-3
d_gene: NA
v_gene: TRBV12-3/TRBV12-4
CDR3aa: CASSFLLITDTQYF
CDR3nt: TGTGCCAGCAGTTTCCTACTGATCACAGATACGCAGTATTTT

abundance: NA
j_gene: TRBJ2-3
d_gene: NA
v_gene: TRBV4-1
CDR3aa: CASSQARLFPTDTQYF
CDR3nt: TGCGCCAGCAGCCAAGCCAGGCTTTTCCCCACAGATACGCAGTATTTT

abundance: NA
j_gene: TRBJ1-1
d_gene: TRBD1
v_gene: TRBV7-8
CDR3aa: CASSPWTGGFNTEAFF
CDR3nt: TGTGCCAGCAGCCCCTGGACAGGGGGGTTTAACACTGAAGCTTTCTTT

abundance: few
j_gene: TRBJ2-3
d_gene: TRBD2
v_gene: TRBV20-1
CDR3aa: CSARDPAAGSGYTDTQYF
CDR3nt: TGCAGTGCTAGAGATCCCGCCGCGGGTAGCGGGTACACAGATACGCAGTATTTT

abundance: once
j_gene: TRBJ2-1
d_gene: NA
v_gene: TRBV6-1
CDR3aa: CASSAVGGLFF
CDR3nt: TGTGCCAGCAGTGCGGTTGGGGGCTTGTTCTTC

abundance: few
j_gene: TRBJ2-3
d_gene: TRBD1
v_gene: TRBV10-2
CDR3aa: CASSDPGTELTDTQYF
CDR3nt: TGCGCCAGCAGTGACCCCGGGACAGAACTCACAGATACGCAGTATTTT

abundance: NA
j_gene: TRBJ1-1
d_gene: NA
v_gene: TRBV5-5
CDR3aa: CASSPEGYPEAFF
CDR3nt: TGTGCCAGCAGCCCCGAGGGGTACCCCGAAGCTTTCTTT

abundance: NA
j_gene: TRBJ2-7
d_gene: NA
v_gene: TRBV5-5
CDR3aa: CASTSGADVVLRVDMQYF
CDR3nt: TGTGCCAGCACCTCTGGGGCAGATGTTGTGCTACGAGTCGATATGCAGTACTTC

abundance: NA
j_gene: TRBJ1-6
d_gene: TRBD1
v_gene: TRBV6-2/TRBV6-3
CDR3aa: CASSYTDPTGDYNSPLHF
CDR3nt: TGTGCCAGCAGTTACACCGATCCTACAGGGGATTATAATTCACCCCTCCACTTT

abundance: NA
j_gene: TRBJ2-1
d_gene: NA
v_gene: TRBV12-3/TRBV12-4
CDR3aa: CASSLARVGGNEQFF
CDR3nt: TGTGCCAGCAGTTTAGCCCGTGTAGGGGGAAATGAGCAGTTCTTC

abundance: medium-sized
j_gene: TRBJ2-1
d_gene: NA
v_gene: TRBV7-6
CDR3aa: CASSLAGAGVNEQFF
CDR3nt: TGTGCCAGCAGCTTAGCGGGGGCTGGTGTCAATGAGCAGTTCTTC

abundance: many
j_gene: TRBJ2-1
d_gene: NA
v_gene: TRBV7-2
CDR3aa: CASSLDSPEQFF
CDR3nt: TGTGCCAGCAGTTTGGACAGCCCTGAGCAGTTCTTC

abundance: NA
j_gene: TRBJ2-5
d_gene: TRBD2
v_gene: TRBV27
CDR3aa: CASSPPGLARETQYF
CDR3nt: TGTGCCAGCAGTCCCCCGGGACTAGCAAGGGAGACCCAGTACTTC

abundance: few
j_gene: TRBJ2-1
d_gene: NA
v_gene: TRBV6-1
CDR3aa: CASSLLGNNEQFF
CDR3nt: TGTGCCAGCAGCTTGTTAGGGAACAATGAGCAGTTCTTC

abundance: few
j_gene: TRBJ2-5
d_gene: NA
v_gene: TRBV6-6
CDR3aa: CASSSDRKETQYF
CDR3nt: TGTGCCAGCAGCTCCGACAGGAAAGAGACCCAGTACTTC

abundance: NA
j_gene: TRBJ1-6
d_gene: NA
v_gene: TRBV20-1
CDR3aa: CSARDSRDLYNSPLHF
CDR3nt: TGCAGTGCTAGAGATTCCCGGGATCTCTATAATTCACCCCTCCACTTT

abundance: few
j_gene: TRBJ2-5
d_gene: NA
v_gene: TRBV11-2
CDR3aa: CASSLGPSGPWETQYF
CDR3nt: TGTGCCAGCAGCTTAGGTCCCAGCGGACCCTGGGAGACCCAGTACTTC

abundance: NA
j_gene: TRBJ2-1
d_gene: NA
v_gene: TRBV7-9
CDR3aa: CASSSRYAGPYNEQFF
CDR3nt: TGTGCCAGCAGCTCGCGATATGCCGGACCCTACAATGAGCAGTTCTTC